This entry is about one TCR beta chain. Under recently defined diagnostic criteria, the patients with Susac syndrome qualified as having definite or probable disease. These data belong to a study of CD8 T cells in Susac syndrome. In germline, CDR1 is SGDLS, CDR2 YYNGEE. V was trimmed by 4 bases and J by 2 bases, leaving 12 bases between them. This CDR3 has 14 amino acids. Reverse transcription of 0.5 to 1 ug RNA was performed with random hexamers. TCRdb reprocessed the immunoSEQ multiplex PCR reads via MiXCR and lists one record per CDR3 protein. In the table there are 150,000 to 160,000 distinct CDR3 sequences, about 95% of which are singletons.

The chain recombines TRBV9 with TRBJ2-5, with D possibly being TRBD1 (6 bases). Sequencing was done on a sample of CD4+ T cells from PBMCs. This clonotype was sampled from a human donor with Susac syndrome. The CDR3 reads CASSPGDGQETQYF. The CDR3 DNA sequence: TGTGCCAGCAGCCCAGGGGATGGACAAGAGACCCAGTACTTC.